The 32 T cell receptor beta chains in this list originate from one sample, sequenced in a study of control samples from healthy donors and cancer patients. TCRdb's copy holds only in-frame clones and misses some; the assay was immunoSEQ multiplex PCR. In the table there are fewer than 80,000 clones, nearly 90% of which are singletons. Material for sequencing was PBMCs. Receptor source: a man between 60 and 70 years old with colorectal cancer.

V gene TRBV30 combines with J gene TRBJ2-5, with D perhaps being TRBD1 or TRBD2 (5 bases each). CDR3 length equals 14 residues. In germline, CDR1 is GTSNPN, CDR2 SVGIG (reference sequence). V was pared by 4 bases and J by 7 bases, with 19 bases between. The CDR3 protein is CAWTPGPSGGTQYF. The CDR3 region has the DNA TGTGCCTGGACTCCGGGACCTTCTGGGGGGACCCAGTACTTC.

The CDR3 is CASSLDGIYGYTF. CDR3 DNA: TGCGCCAGCAGCTTGGACGGGATCTATGGCTACACCTTC. The gene calls are TRBV5-1 and TRBJ1-2; D is uncertain. V was cut by 0 bases and J by 4 bases, with 7 bases left in between. Germline CDR1 SGHRS, CDR2 YFSETQ. The CDR3 contains 13 residues.

The genes are TRBV7-2 and TRBJ2-3; D tentatively reads TRBD1 or TRBD2 (5 bases each). Trimming left V 4 bases short and J 2 bases short, with 16 bases between. The CDR3 totals 16 residues. Germline loops: CDR1 SGHTA, CDR2 FQGNSA. The DNA for the CDR3 is TGTGCCAGCAGCTGGGGCGCCCGGGACCCCACAGATACGCAGTATTTT. Translating gives CASSWGARDPTDTQYF.

The V and J genes are TRBV27 and TRBJ2-7; TRBD1 matches 9 bases. Trimming cost V 6 bases and J 7 bases; bases outside gene matches: 13. Germline V lookup: CDR1 MNHEY, CDR2 SMNVEV (reference sequence). This CDR3 region has 15 residues. The DNA of the CDR3 is TGTGCCAGCAGCCGGAACCTACAGGGGGCGGGGGAGCAGTACTTC. Residues: CASSRNLQGAGEQYF.

The chain joins TRBV9 to TRBJ1-2; D call uncertain. CDR3 size: 15 residues. Trimming left V 4 bases short and J 7 bases short, with 20 bases between. Germline values: CDR1 SGDLS, CDR2 YYNGEE. In nucleotides, the CDR3 is TGTGCCAGCAGCCCATCACCATATTCCCCTCTTGGCTACACCTTC. Protein product: CASSPSPYSPLGYTF.

CDR3 DNA sequence: TGCAGTGCTTGGGGGGGCGGGGAGCTGTTTTTT. Its translation: CSAWGGGELFF. V usage is TRBV20-1 and J usage is TRBJ2-2; 7 nucleotides match TRBD2. V lost 5 bases to trimming and J lost 7 bases; unmatched junction nucleotides: 1. The CDR3 extends over 11 amino acids. Germline V lookup: CDR1 DFQATT, CDR2 SNEGSKA (reference sequence).

V usage is TRBV7-2 and J usage is TRBJ2-2; 12 nucleotides match TRBD2. Germline V gene data show CDR1 as SGHTA and CDR2 as FQGNSA. This CDR3 has 15 residues. Trimming removed 7 bases from V and 2 bases from J; junction bases left unmatched: 2. The CDR3 sequence is CASKTSGGNTGELFF. CDR3 in DNA: TGTGCCAGCAAGACTAGCGGGGGAAACACCGGGGAGCTGTTTTTT.

This sequence joins TRBV30 and TRBJ1-2; D call uncertain. Germline V gene lookup returns CDR1 GTSNPN and CDR2 SVGIG (reference sequence). The length of the CDR3 is 10 residues. V dropped 8 bases and J dropped 3 bases, with 7 bases sitting between them. DNA of the CDR3: TGTGCCCAGAAGGACTATGGCTACACCTTC. It codes for CAQKDYGYTF.

The CDR3 DNA reads TGTGCAAGTCGCTTAGCAGGGCCCCAAGAGACCCAGTACTTC. Residues: CASRLAGPQETQYF. The rearrangement uses TRBV12-2 and TRBJ2-5. TRBV12-2 has pseudogene status. There are 14 residues in the CDR3.

This chain connects TRBV6-5 to TRBJ1-1; the D is unclear. The V gene's germline CDR1 is MNHEY and CDR2 SVGAGI. V was clipped by 2 bases and J by 5 bases, with 9 bases between them. This CDR3 is built from 13 residues. CDR3 sequence (DNA): TGTGCCAGCAGTTACCTGGCGGGGACTGAAGCTTTCTTT. Protein product: CASSYLAGTEAFF.

In its sample, this clone was seen a few times. J is TRBJ1-6 and V is TRBV6-4; tentative D call: TRBD1 (5 bases). CDR1 is MRHNA, CDR2 SNTAGT, per germline. This CDR3 comprises 14 residues. Trimming removed 4 bases from V and 5 bases from J, with 9 bases in between. The CDR3 DNA is TGTGCCAGCAGTGTTGGGACGGATAATTCACCCCTCCACTTT. Protein sequence: CASSVGTDNSPLHF.

The rearrangement uses TRBV4-2 and TRBJ1-3, with 8 nucleotides matching TRBD1. This CDR3 spans 17 amino acids. The germline gives CDR1 LGHNA, CDR2 YNFKEQ. V was pared by 3 bases and J by 4 bases, with 11 bases of the junction left unmatched. The CDR3 DNA reads as TGTGCCAGCAGCCAGGAAGGGTTCAGGGGGCTGGGAAACACCATATATTTT. Translation gives CASSQEGFRGLGNTIYF.

V is TRBV11-3 and J is TRBJ2-1; TRBD2 might be the D (5 bases). CDR3 length equals 12 residues. Germline V gives CDR1 SGHNT, CDR2 YENEEA. V was shortened by 4 bases and J by 10 bases, with 11 bases between the two germline ends. Here the CDR3 reads CASSSPREEQFF. CDR3 nucleotides: TGTGCCAGCAGCTCTCCTAGGGAGGAGCAGTTCTTC.

V and J are TRBV4-1 and TRBJ1-1; the match to TRBD1 covers 7 bases. This CDR3 has 14 residues. V lost 1 base and J lost 4; bases outside the gene matches: 3. CDR1 and CDR2 from the germline V gene are MGHRA and YSYEKL. The CDR3 reads CASSQGDRATEAFF. CDR3 coding DNA: TGCGCCAGCAGCCAAGGAGACAGGGCCACTGAAGCTTTCTTT.

This clone has more than one count but fewer than ten. J is TRBJ2-7 and V is TRBV29-1, with 9 positions matching TRBD1. J was trimmed by 6 bases and V by 5 bases; bases with no gene match: 11. The CDR3 sequence is 14 residues long. The germline gives CDR1 SQVTM, CDR2 ANQGSEA. The CDR3 coding sequence is TGCAGCGTTATTTACGGGACAGGGAGTTTCGAGCAGTACTTC. Encoded protein: CSVIYGTGSFEQYF.

The chain recombines TRBV5-4 with TRBJ1-4; D is perhaps TRBD1 (5 bases). Deletions cut 4 bases from V and 8 bases from J, with 15 bases between. Germline V gene data show CDR1 as SGHNT and CDR2 as YYREEE (reference sequence). CDR3 length equals 14 residues. The chain's CDR3 is CASSHPDTEEKLFF. The DNA of the CDR3 is TGTGCCAGCAGCCATCCGGACACGGAGGAAAAACTGTTTTTT.

This chain connects TRBV3-1 (or the pseudogene TRBV3-2) to TRBJ1-2, with D possibly matching TRBD1 (5 bases). V was trimmed by 5 bases and J by 7 bases, leaving 11 bases between them. The CDR3 totals 12 residues. Germline V lookup: CDR1 LGHDT, CDR2 YNNKEL (reference sequence). CDR3 region: CASSGGLAGYTF. The CDR3 DNA is TGTGCCAGCAGCGGGGGTCTGGCTGGCTACACCTTC.

The V and J genes are TRBV4-1 and TRBJ2-5; D is unclear. The V gene lost 1 base and the J gene lost 0 bases, with 12 bases spanning the gap. The CDR3 covers 16 residues. Germline lookup yields CDR1 MGHRA and CDR2 YSYEKL. In DNA, the CDR3 is TGCGCCAGCAGCCAAGTCCAAGGCGGTGACCAAGAGACCCAGTACTTC. The encoded protein is CASSQVQGGDQETQYF.

In this sample, this clone turned up once. This chain links TRBV4-2 with TRBJ2-1; 10 bases fit TRBD2. Germline V gene sequence: CDR1 LGHNA, CDR2 YNFKEQ. Trimming took 0 bases from V and 7 from J; bases not matched to a gene: 12. This CDR3 is built from 18 residues. In nucleotides, the CDR3 is TGTGCCAGCAGCCAAGATTCCGGGGCTAGCGGGGGTTTTAATGAGCAGTTCTTC. Translating it yields CASSQDSGASGGFNEQFF.

This rearrangement joins TRBV2 to TRBJ2-1, with 11 nucleotides matching TRBD1. Germline V gene sequence: CDR1 SNHLY, CDR2 FYNNEI. The CDR3 runs to 15 residues. The junction had 7 bases not matched to a gene; V was cut back by 6 bases and J by 6 bases. Here the CDR3 reads CASSGTGTGGNEQFF. CDR3 nucleotides: TGTGCCAGCAGCGGAACCGGGACAGGGGGCAATGAGCAGTTCTTC.

This clone was recorded only once. V gene TRBV11-2 combines with J gene TRBJ2-3; 7 nucleotides line up with TRBD2. CDR1 and CDR2 (germline): SGHAT, FQNNGV. The CDR3 totals 13 residues. Losses at the gene ends were 3 bases for V and 5 bases for J; bases not matched to a gene: 2. The CDR3 loop reads CASSLPSGDTQYF. CDR3 sequence (DNA): TGTGCCAGCAGCTTGCCTAGCGGAGATACGCAGTATTTT.

The rearrangement uses TRBV9 and TRBJ2-7; D gene ambiguous. The ends were cut back, 1 base at V and 2 bases at J, with 10 bases in the middle. This CDR3 spans 14 amino acids. Per germline, CDR1 SGDLS and CDR2 YYNGEE. CDR3 DNA sequence: TGTGCCAGCAGCGTAAACTCCAATGCCTACGAGCAGTACTTC. Its protein product is CASSVNSNAYEQYF. The full variable domain, its missing parts supplied by reference TRBV9 and TRBJ2-7, is DSGVTQTPKHLITATGQRVTLRCSPRSGDLSVYWYQQSLDQGLQFLIQYYNGEERAKGNILERFSAQQFPDLHSELNLSSLELGDSALYFCASSVNSNAYEQYFGPGTRLTVT.

J is TRBJ1-6 and V is TRBV18; TRBD1 might be the D (5 bases). Trimming removed 3 bases at V and 9 bases at J, with 15 bases between. CDR3 size: 15 residues. Per germline, CDR1 KGHSH and CDR2 LQKENI. CDR3 in amino acids: CASSPGDPGGSPLHF. The CDR3 DNA reads TGTGCCAGCTCACCGGGGGACCCTGGGGGTTCACCCCTCCACTTT. Together with reference TRBV18 and TRBJ1-6, the CDR3 gives the full variable domain: NAGVMQNPRHLVRRRGQEARLRCSPMKGHSHVYWYRQLPEEGLKFMVYLQKENIIDESGMPKERFSAEFPKEGPSILRIQQVVRGDSAAYFCASSPGDPGGSPLHFGNGTRLTVT.

The chain recombines TRBV28 with TRBJ2-1; 10 bases are a match to TRBD2. The junction had 8 bases not matched to a gene; V was cut back by 8 bases and J by 7 bases. Germline lookup yields CDR1 MDHEN and CDR2 SYDVKM. There are 14 residues in the CDR3. CDR3 coding DNA: TGTGCCAGCCGCGATAGTAGCGGGAGGAATGAGCAGTTCTTC. Translation gives CASRDSSGRNEQFF. Full variable domain (remainder filled in from reference TRBV28 and TRBJ2-1): DVKVTQSSRYLVKRTGEKVFLECVQDMDHENMFWYRQDPGLGLRLIYFSYDVKMKEKGDIPEGYSVSREKKERFSLILESASTNQTSMYLCASRDSSGRNEQFFGPGTRLTVL.

The V call is TRBV5-4, the J call TRBJ2-3; 7 bases are a match to TRBD2. V dropped 3 bases and J dropped 0; count of bases not matched to a gene: 7. This CDR3 is built from 16 residues. Germline CDR1 is SGHNT and CDR2 is YYREEE (reference sequence). The CDR3 DNA sequence: TGTGCCAGCAGCTCCCGGGTAGCGGGTAGCACAGATACGCAGTATTTT. It specifies CASSSRVAGSTDTQYF.

This clone was seen a handful of times. This sequence joins TRBV3-1 (or the pseudogene TRBV3-2) and TRBJ1-5; 7 bases fit TRBD1. Germline CDR1 reads LGHDT; CDR2 reads YNNKEL (reference sequence). Losses at the gene ends were 5 bases for V and 12 bases for J; bases not matched to a gene: 13. The CDR3 is 14 residues long. The CDR3 DNA sequence: TGTGCCAGCAGCAGCCAGACAGGGCTCGGTCTCCAGCATTTT. Amino acids: CASSSQTGLGLQHF.

The gene calls are TRBV10-3 and TRBJ2-1, with 12 nucleotides matching TRBD2. J lost 8 bases, V lost 6 bases, and 8 bases had no gene match. Germline loops: CDR1 ENHRY, CDR2 SYGVKD. The CDR3 sequence is 15 residues long. The CDR3 is CAISLAGGSLDEQFF. Written as DNA, the CDR3 is TGTGCCATCAGCCTAGCGGGGGGGAGTCTGGATGAGCAGTTCTTC.

The rearrangement joins TRBV29-1 to TRBJ1-5; D is ambiguous. The V and J ends lost 6 bases and 0 bases respectively, with 9 bases between them. This CDR3 is built from 13 residues. CDR1 is SQVTM, CDR2 ANQGSEA, per germline. CDR3 nucleotides: TGCAGCGTCCAAGGTGATAGCAATCAGCCCCAGCATTTT. This gives the protein CSVQGDSNQPQHF.

The V gene is TRBV6-4, the J gene TRBJ1-5, with D maybe TRBD1 (5 bases). CDR3 length equals 13 residues. Germline assignment: CDR1 MRHNA and CDR2 SNTAGT. V lost 4 bases and J 7 bases, leaving 11 bases between the germline ends. Written as DNA, the CDR3 is TGTGCCAGCAGTGTGGGGGAATACCAGCCCCAGCATTTT. Protein sequence: CASSVGEYQPQHF.

V is TRBV15 and J is TRBJ1-5; 10 bases are a match to TRBD1. The V segment lost 5 bases and the J segment 7 bases; nucleotides outside the gene matches: 11. Looked up from germline, CDR1 is LNHNV and CDR2 is YYDKDF (reference sequence). The CDR3 covers 16 residues. The CDR3 protein is CATSDTPTGGGQPQHF. In DNA form, the CDR3 reads TGTGCCACCAGCGACACCCCGACAGGGGGCGGGCAGCCCCAGCATTTT. Based on the CDR3 plus reference TRBV15 and TRBJ1-5, the full variable domain is DAMVIQNPRYQVTQFGKPVTLSCSQTLNHNVMYWYQQKSSQAPKLLFHYYDKDFNNEADTPDNFQSRRPNTSFCFLDIRSPGLGDTAMYLCATSDTPTGGGQPQHFGDGTRLSIL.

The genes are TRBV5-1 and TRBJ2-7, with unresolved D. The germline CDR1 and CDR2 sequences are SGHRS and YFSETQ. CDR3 length: 13 residues. V was clipped by 10 bases and J by 0 bases, with 14 bases between them. The CDR3 sequence is CACTEANSYEQYF. CDR3 DNA: TGCGCCTGCACCGAAGCGAACTCCTACGAGCAGTACTTC.

The gene calls are TRBV11-2 and TRBJ2-1; 11 bases line up with TRBD2. The CDR3 totals 15 residues. V was clipped by 6 bases and J by 4 bases; unmatched bases: 5. CDR1 is SGHAT and CDR2 is FQNNGV in the germline V gene. CDR3 region: CASRRTSGGYNEQFF. The CDR3, as DNA: TGTGCCAGCAGACGAACTAGCGGGGGTTACAATGAGCAGTTCTTC.